This is a list of T cell receptor beta chains from one sample in a study of shared clonotypes between healthy human individuals. Libraries were prepared by immunoSEQ multiplex PCR; TCRdb keeps only in-frame clonotypes and omits some of them. The sample lists over 1.5 million clones; approximately 98% were seen once. Sequencing input: naive CD4+ T cells sorted from blood. The receptors were sampled from a man younger than 45 in good health. The CDR3 runs from the conserved cysteine through the conserved F or W. Fields, in order: J gene, D gene, clone size, V gene, CDR3 protein, CDR3 DNA. A D gene is named only where the DNA matches it firmly. Clone size is shown for a subset of rows, as once, few, many or a class of expanded clone.

J: TRBJ2-6
D: -
size: -
V: TRBV11-1
CDR3: CASSTFLVFGANVLTF
DNA: TGTGCCAGCAGCACCTTCCTCGTATTCGGGGCCAACGTCCTGACTTTC

J: TRBJ2-3
D: TRBD1
size: -
V: TRBV11-2
CDR3: CASSDRAGTDTQYF
DNA: TGTGCCAGCAGTGACAGGGCCGGCACAGATACGCAGTATTTT

J: TRBJ1-5
D: -
size: -
V: TRBV10-3
CDR3: CAISESDQPQHF
DNA: TGTGCCATCAGTGAGTCGGATCAGCCCCAGCATTTT

J: TRBJ1-2
D: -
size: -
V: TRBV6-1
CDR3: CASKRRDSDYGYTF
DNA: TGTGCCAGCAAGAGGCGTGATTCCGACTATGGCTACACCTTC

J: TRBJ2-3
D: -
size: -
V: TRBV7-6
CDR3: CASSIRGAGHSTDTQYF
DNA: TGTGCCAGCAGCATAAGGGGCGCGGGACACTCAACAGATACGCAGTATTTT

J: TRBJ2-7
D: -
size: -
V: TRBV11-2
CDR3: CASSLLGYSYEQYF
DNA: TGTGCCAGCAGCTTACTGGGATACTCCTACGAGCAGTACTTC

J: TRBJ1-3
D: TRBD1
size: -
V: TRBV5-1
CDR3: CASSSAQGAGGNTIYF
DNA: TGCGCCAGCAGCTCCGCACAGGGGGCAGGAGGAAACACCATATATTTT

J: TRBJ1-1
D: -
size: -
V: TRBV28
CDR3: CASSFISGGTTEAFF
DNA: TGTGCCAGCAGTTTTATTTCAGGTGGGACCACTGAAGCTTTCTTT

J: TRBJ2-1
D: -
size: -
V: TRBV2
CDR3: CARGSDGGPGYNEQFF
DNA: TGTGCCAGAGGGTCCGATGGGGGACCCGGATACAATGAGCAGTTCTTC

J: TRBJ1-2
D: -
size: -
V: TRBV5-1
CDR3: CASSLEVDANYGYTF
DNA: TGCGCCAGCAGCTTGGAGGTTGACGCTAACTATGGCTACACCTTC

J: TRBJ1-3
D: -
size: -
V: TRBV5-6
CDR3: CASSLWLSGNTIYF
DNA: TGTGCCAGCAGCTTGTGGTTGTCTGGAAACACCATATATTTT

J: TRBJ1-1
D: TRBD1
size: once
V: TRBV5-1
CDR3: CASSTWTGGSNTEAFF
DNA: TGCGCCAGCAGCACCTGGACAGGGGGCTCTAACACTGAAGCTTTCTTT

J: TRBJ2-3
D: TRBD2
size: -
V: TRBV28
CDR3: CASSSPAAGLARFTDTQYF
DNA: TGTGCCAGCAGTTCCCCCGCGGCGGGACTAGCGAGGTTCACAGATACGCAGTATTTT

J: TRBJ2-3
D: TRBD1
size: once
V: TRBV7-3
CDR3: CASSLTRGQGVGDTQYF
DNA: TGTGCCAGCAGCTTAACTCGGGGACAGGGGGTTGGAGATACGCAGTATTTT

J: TRBJ2-1
D: -
size: -
V: TRBV9
CDR3: CASSVEPTVDEQFF
DNA: TGTGCCAGCAGCGTAGAACCAACCGTCGATGAGCAGTTCTTC

J: TRBJ1-5
D: -
size: few
V: TRBV19
CDR3: CASSIQSQGNQPQHF
DNA: TGTGCCAGTAGTATACAGTCCCAGGGGAATCAGCCCCAGCATTTT

J: TRBJ2-7
D: -
size: -
V: TRBV7-9
CDR3: CASRNNYYEQYF
DNA: TGTGCCAGCAGGAACAACTACTACGAGCAGTACTTC

J: TRBJ1-2
D: TRBD1
size: -
V: TRBV11-1
CDR3: CASSQGDRNGYTF
DNA: TGTGCCAGCAGCCAAGGGGACAGAAATGGCTACACCTTC

J: TRBJ1-1
D: -
size: -
V: TRBV18
CDR3: CASSPPGQMNTEAFF
DNA: TGTGCCAGCTCACCACCGGGACAAATGAACACTGAAGCTTTCTTT

J: TRBJ2-7
D: -
size: -
V: TRBV15
CDR3: CATSRGGGPGSYEQYF
DNA: TGTGCCACCAGCAGAGGGGGCGGGCCGGGATCCTACGAGCAGTACTTC

J: TRBJ2-2
D: -
size: -
V: TRBV28
CDR3: CASTLSQTSAGELFF
DNA: TGTGCCAGCACCTTATCCCAGACTAGTGCCGGGGAGCTGTTTTTT

J: TRBJ2-3
D: TRBD2
size: -
V: TRBV5-1
CDR3: CASALAGGGLASTDTQYF
DNA: TGCGCCAGCGCCCTCGCAGGGGGAGGACTAGCGTCGACAGATACGCAGTATTTT

J: TRBJ2-1
D: TRBD1
size: -
V: TRBV5-1
CDR3: CASSLVWTGGGYEQFF
DNA: TGCGCCAGCAGCTTGGTCTGGACAGGGGGCGGGTATGAGCAGTTCTTC

J: TRBJ1-2
D: -
size: -
V: TRBV4-3
CDR3: CASSQGPSLPGRTF
DNA: TGCGCCAGCAGCCAAGGTCCTAGCTTACCAGGACGCACCTTC

J: TRBJ1-1
D: -
size: -
V: TRBV7-2
CDR3: CASSPRQGWNTEAFF
DNA: TGTGCCAGCAGCCCCCGCCAGGGTTGGAACACTGAAGCTTTCTTT

J: TRBJ2-3
D: TRBD2
size: once
V: TRBV4-2
CDR3: CASSQAGGHTDTQYF
DNA: TGTGCCAGCAGCCAAGCGGGAGGGCACACAGATACGCAGTATTTT

J: TRBJ1-5
D: -
size: -
V: TRBV6-1
CDR3: CASSQQGVSNQPQHF
DNA: TGTGCCAGCAGTCAACAAGGGGTGAGCAATCAGCCCCAGCATTTT

J: TRBJ1-3
D: TRBD1
size: -
V: TRBV7-9
CDR3: CASSLVDRVRDTIYF
DNA: TGTGCCAGCAGCTTAGTCGACAGGGTCCGAGACACCATATATTTT

J: TRBJ1-2
D: TRBD1
size: -
V: TRBV5-1
CDR3: CASSLGQGTGGYTF
DNA: TGCGCCAGCAGCTTGGGACAGGGGACGGGAGGCTACACCTTC

J: TRBJ1-2
D: -
size: -
V: TRBV19
CDR3: CASSIGDNFNYGYTF
DNA: TGTGCCAGTAGTATCGGGGACAACTTTAACTATGGCTACACCTTC

J: TRBJ1-1
D: TRBD1
size: once
V: TRBV13
CDR3: CASSLGRDSEAFF
DNA: TGTGCCAGCAGCTTAGGACGGGACAGTGAAGCTTTCTTT

J: TRBJ1-2
D: TRBD1
size: -
V: TRBV10-3
CDR3: CAISLQGREGYTF
DNA: TGTGCCATCAGTTTACAGGGGCGCGAGGGCTACACCTTC

J: TRBJ2-7
D: TRBD2
size: -
V: TRBV28
CDR3: CASSFGTKYEQYF
DNA: TGTGCCAGCAGCTTCGGGACTAAGTACGAGCAGTACTTC

J: TRBJ1-5
D: -
size: -
V: TRBV18
CDR3: CASSPGGFDQPQHF
DNA: TGTGCCAGCTCACCGGGGGGGTTTGATCAGCCCCAGCATTTT

J: TRBJ1-1
D: -
size: -
V: TRBV5-4
CDR3: CASRLNTEAFF
DNA: TGTGCCAGCAGGCTGAACACTGAAGCTTTCTTT

J: TRBJ2-7
D: TRBD1
size: -
V: TRBV5-1
CDR3: CASSGKATGGSYEQYF
DNA: TGCGCCAGCAGTGGGAAAGCGACAGGGGGCTCCTACGAGCAGTACTTC

J: TRBJ2-5
D: -
size: -
V: TRBV25-1
CDR3: CASSERALEETQYF
DNA: TGTGCCAGCAGTGAACGCGCGCTTGAAGAGACCCAGTACTTC

J: TRBJ1-1
D: TRBD1
size: -
V: TRBV2
CDR3: CASSGGRGFTEAFF
DNA: TGTGCCAGCAGTGGTGGCAGGGGGTTTACTGAAGCTTTCTTT

J: TRBJ2-7
D: TRBD1
size: -
V: TRBV5-4
CDR3: CASSPGQGASPLYEQYF
DNA: TGTGCCAGCAGTCCTGGACAGGGGGCCTCCCCCCTCTACGAGCAGTACTTC

J: TRBJ2-7
D: -
size: once
V: TRBV9
CDR3: CASSVAHSNYEQYF
DNA: TGTGCCAGCAGCGTAGCCCACTCGAACTACGAGCAGTACTTC

J: TRBJ1-4
D: -
size: -
V: TRBV2
CDR3: CASSEAEKLFF
DNA: TGTGCCAGCAGTGAAGCTGAAAAACTGTTTTTT

J: TRBJ1-5
D: -
size: -
V: TRBV5-1
CDR3: CASSINPQGSNQPQHF
DNA: TGCGCCAGCAGCATCAACCCTCAGGGAAGCAATCAGCCCCAGCATTTT

J: TRBJ2-3
D: TRBD2
size: -
V: TRBV5-1
CDR3: CASSLAHRGTSASRFSDTQYF
DNA: TGCGCCAGCAGCTTGGCCCACCGCGGGACTAGCGCAAGTCGATTTAGCGATACGCAGTATTTT

J: TRBJ2-1
D: TRBD2
size: -
V: TRBV13
CDR3: CASSLVAGGSYNEQFF
DNA: TGTGCCAGCAGCTTAGTTGCGGGAGGCTCCTACAATGAGCAGTTCTTC

J: TRBJ2-7
D: TRBD1
size: -
V: TRBV7-9
CDR3: CASSPPGQGSTRQYF
DNA: TGTGCCAGCAGCCCTCCGGGACAGGGGAGTACGCGGCAGTACTTC

J: TRBJ2-3
D: -
size: once
V: TRBV29-1
CDR3: CSVEGEGQQNTDTQYF
DNA: TGCAGCGTTGAAGGGGAGGGACAACAAAACACAGATACGCAGTATTTT

J: TRBJ2-7
D: -
size: -
V: TRBV28
CDR3: CASSWTSPSYEQYF
DNA: TGTGCCAGCAGCTGGACTTCCCCTTCCTACGAGCAGTACTTC

J: TRBJ2-3
D: -
size: -
V: TRBV7-6
CDR3: CASSLGAGSSTDTQYF
DNA: TGTGCCAGCAGCTTAGGGGCGGGATCTAGCACAGATACGCAGTATTTT

J: TRBJ1-2
D: -
size: -
V: TRBV30
CDR3: CAWSAWDLGQSFF
DNA: TGTGCCTGGAGTGCGTGGGACTTGGGGCAGAGCTTCTTC

J: TRBJ1-5
D: -
size: once
V: TRBV7-7
CDR3: CASSLGLDQPQHF
DNA: TGTGCTAGCAGCTTGGGACTAGATCAGCCCCAGCATTTT

J: TRBJ1-5
D: -
size: -
V: TRBV18
CDR3: CASSPFGLDLSNQPQHF
DNA: TGTGCCAGCTCACCGTTCGGACTTGACCTTAGCAATCAGCCCCAGCATTTT